A selection of T cell receptor beta chains follows, all from one sample in a study of OX40 agonist ivuxolimab in advanced cancers. The assay was immunoSEQ multiplex PCR, and TCRdb's table has in-frame clones only and misses some. This table holds more than 45,000 clones, 80% to 90% found once. The input for sequencing was CD4+ or CD8+ T cells sorted from blood, taken in a trial of the OX40 agonist ivuxolimab. These receptors were taken from an adult with an advanced solid tumor such as melanoma, head and neck, liver or kidney cancer. Each CDR3 is given with its conserved first and last residue. Fields, in order: CDR3 length, D gene, V gene, clone size, J gene, CDR3 DNA, CDR3 protein. D genes are given only for firm matches. Expanded clones get a size class; other rows say once, few or many, or leave the size out.

15	TRBD2	TRBV14	once	TRBJ2-1	TGTGCCAGCAGCCTGGGACTAGCGGACTACAATGAGCAGTTCTTC	CASSLGLADYNEQFF
17	-	TRBV19	-	TRBJ2-7	TGTGCCAGTACCAACACGCCGGACCAGGGGAACCTCTACGAGCAGTACTTC	CASTNTPDQGNLYEQYF
12	-	TRBV12-5	-	TRBJ2-5	TGTGCTAGTGGTCCCTCACAAGAGACCCAGTACTTC	CASGPSQETQYF
12	-	TRBV27	-	TRBJ1-1	TGTGCCAGCAGAGGTGGGATGTTTGAAGCTTTCTTT	CASRGGMFEAFF
20	-	TRBV9	-	TRBJ1-4	TGTGCCAGCAGCGGAGAGAGAGGCCGGGGGGCCACGCAACTGGATGAAAAACTGTTTTTT	CASSGERGRGATQLDEKLFF
13	-	TRBV10-2	-	TRBJ2-7	TGCGCCGCCTCCCCAGGACCATACTACGAGCAGTACTTC	CAASPGPYYEQYF
14	-	TRBV10-2	-	TRBJ2-7	TGCGCCAGCAGTGAGTCGAGGCAGGGTACTAGGCAGTACTTC	CASSESRQGTRQYF
14	-	TRBV11-2	-	TRBJ2-7	TGTGCCAGCAGCTTTGGCGGCGGATCCTACGAGCAGTACTTC	CASSFGGGSYEQYF
12	TRBD1	TRBV28	-	TRBJ1-5	TGTGCCAGCACAGGGGGCGGACAGCCCCAGCATTTT	CASTGGGQPQHF
14	-	TRBV18	-	TRBJ2-1	TGTGCCAGCTCACCCGACGACGAGTGGGGTGAGCAGTTCTTC	CASSPDDEWGEQFF
17	-	TRBV7-3	-	TRBJ2-5	TGTGCCAGCAGCTTAGGGGCCTCCGGGAGTGGGTTAGAGACCCAGTACTTC	CASSLGASGSGLETQYF
14	-	TRBV11-2	-	TRBJ1-2	TGTGCCAGCAGCTTAGGTGCGATACCATATGGCTACACCTTC	CASSLGAIPYGYTF
16	-	TRBV4-1	-	TRBJ2-1	TGCGCCAGCAGCCAAGATGGGGGGTTAGCGTCCTATGAGCAGTTCTTC	CASSQDGGLASYEQFF
12	-	TRBV28	-	TRBJ1-1	TGTGCCAGCAGTTTATTCCACAGGGCTGCTTTCTTT	CASSLFHRAAFF
17	TRBD2	TRBV4-1	-	TRBJ2-1	TGCGCCAGCAGCCGCCCTCGCGGCGGGAGCGAATACAATGAGCAGTTCTTC	CASSRPRGGSEYNEQFF
15	-	TRBV11-3	-	TRBJ2-3	TGTGCCAGCAGCTTAGACCCAGGGTTATCAGATACGCAGTATTTT	CASSLDPGLSDTQYF
15	-	TRBV18	-	TRBJ2-7	TGTGCCAGCTCACCACCCGCTAGCGAAGGCTACGAGCAGTACTTC	CASSPPASEGYEQYF
15	-	TRBV19	-	TRBJ2-1	TGTGCCAGTAGTATAAGGTATCAAGGGGGCAATGAGCAGTTCTTC	CASSIRYQGGNEQFF
14	TRBD1	TRBV7-7	-	TRBJ2-1	TGTGCTAGCAGCGATAGGACAGGGGGCAATGAGCAGTTCTTC	CASSDRTGGNEQFF
15	-	TRBV9	-	TRBJ1-3	TGTGCCAGCAGCGTAGCTCCAGCCTCTGGAAACACCATATATTTT	CASSVAPASGNTIYF
16	TRBD2	TRBV7-2	-	TRBJ2-7	TGTGCCAGCAGCTCAAGTGGGGGGGGTTTGGCCTACGAGCAGTACTTC	CASSSSGGGLAYEQYF
16	-	TRBV29-1	-	TRBJ2-2	TGCAGCGTTGCTAGGGGTGGGTCTTACAACACCGGGGAGCTGTTTTTT	CSVARGGSYNTGELFF
14	-	TRBV27	-	TRBJ2-7	TGTGCCAGCAGTGGGGTCGCGGGGTCCTACGAGCAGTACTTC	CASSGVAGSYEQYF
17	TRBD2	TRBV4-1	-	TRBJ2-7	TGCGCCAGCAGCCAATTCCCTAGCGGCTCCAACTCCTACGAGCAGTACTTC	CASSQFPSGSNSYEQYF
17	-	TRBV28	-	TRBJ1-5	TGTGCCAGCACGGGGCGGGGAATGGGGGCATTCTATCAGCCCCAGCATTTT	CASTGRGMGAFYQPQHF
16	-	TRBV15	-	TRBJ1-4	TGTGCCACCAGCAGAGATTACGGGGAGGCTAATGAAAAACTGTTTTTT	CATSRDYGEANEKLFF
12	-	TRBV14	-	TRBJ2-5	TGTGCCAGCAGCCAAGATAGAGGGGCCCAGTACTTC	CASSQDRGAQYF
14	-	TRBV19	-	TRBJ1-1	TGTGCCAGTAGTCTTGGGGCAGAAGAAACTGAAGCTTTCTTT	CASSLGAEETEAFF
15	-	TRBV5-4	-	TRBJ2-5	TGTGCCAGCAGCTTGGCCGGAACACGTGGAGAGACCCAGTACTTC	CASSLAGTRGETQYF
15	-	TRBV7-8	-	TRBJ1-3	TGTGCCAGCAGCTTATCATGGCGCTCTGGAAACACCATATATTTT	CASSLSWRSGNTIYF
15	-	TRBV4-3	-	TRBJ2-2	TGCGCCAGCAGCCAAGAGAGTGCGTGGTCCGGGGAGCTGTTTTTT	CASSQESAWSGELFF
14	-	TRBV5-4	-	TRBJ2-7	TGTGCCAGCAGCTTGGTTGGGACACCCCACGAGCAGTACTTC	CASSLVGTPHEQYF
15	TRBD1	TRBV27	-	TRBJ1-4	TGTGCCAGCAGTTTAGGGGGGACAGGGGGCGAAAAACTGTTTTTT	CASSLGGTGGEKLFF
13	TRBD1	TRBV7-9	-	TRBJ1-1	TGTGCCAGCAGCACAGAAGGACAGGCGGGAGCTTTCTTT	CASSTEGQAGAFF
15	-	TRBV18	once	TRBJ2-5	TGTGCCAGCTCACCAGTCGGGCCACCCCAAGAGACCCAGTACTTC	CASSPVGPPQETQYF
15	-	TRBV5-1	-	TRBJ2-5	TGCGCCAGCAGTATAATCCGGGACGCACAAGAGACCCAGTACTTC	CASSIIRDAQETQYF
20	-	TRBV13	-	TRBJ2-1	TGTGCCAGCAGCTATTACGCCGAGACTCTCATCGATAGCTCCTACAATGAGCAGTTCTTC	CASSYYAETLIDSSYNEQFF
12	-	TRBV7-9	-	TRBJ1-3	TGTGCCAGCAGCTACCGATCGAACACCATATATTTT	CASSYRSNTIYF
15	TRBD2	TRBV9	-	TRBJ2-5	TGTGCCAGCAGCGTTATAGCGGGAGTTGGAGAGACCCAGTACTTC	CASSVIAGVGETQYF
15	-	TRBV7-9	-	TRBJ1-5	TGTGCCAGCAGCCCTGGAGGGGTTAGCAATCAGCCCCAGCATTTT	CASSPGGVSNQPQHF
14	TRBD2	TRBV2	-	TRBJ2-7	TGTGCCAGCAGTTACACCGGGACTAGCTACGAGCAGTACTTC	CASSYTGTSYEQYF
12	-	TRBV7-9	-	TRBJ1-1	TGTGCCAGCAGCACCGACAGAGATGAAGCTTTCTTT	CASSTDRDEAFF
16	TRBD2	TRBV5-1	-	TRBJ2-2	TGCGCCAGCAGCTTGAGCGGGAGTCAGGGCACCGGGGAGCTGTTTTTT	CASSLSGSQGTGELFF
18	-	TRBV6-1	-	TRBJ1-4	TGTGCCAGCAGTGAAGCGATTCAAACAGGTTGGATCAATGAAAAACTGTTTTTT	CASSEAIQTGWINEKLFF
17	-	TRBV28	-	TRBJ1-5	TGTGCCAGCAGTCTCACTATTGTAAAGGGTAGCAATCAGCCCCAGCATTTT	CASSLTIVKGSNQPQHF
15	-	TRBV7-9	-	TRBJ2-3	TGTGCCAGCAGCTACCCGGGACTTAGCACAGATACGCAGTATTTT	CASSYPGLSTDTQYF
16	-	TRBV9	-	TRBJ2-7	TGTGCCAGCAGCCCCCGAGGGGGGACTATGCCCTACGAGCAGTACTTC	CASSPRGGTMPYEQYF
11	-	TRBV19	-	TRBJ1-1	TGTGCCAGGAGGACACTAACTGAAGCTTTCTTT	CARRTLTEAFF
17	TRBD2	TRBV10-3	few	TRBJ2-7	TGTGCCATCAGACGGACTAGCGGGAGCCTAATCTCCTACGAGCAGTACTTC	CAIRRTSGSLISYEQYF
14	-	TRBV25-1	-	TRBJ2-7	TGTGCCAGCAGTTCCCTACAGGGATCCTACGAGCAGTACTTC	CASSSLQGSYEQYF
13	-	TRBV5-6	-	TRBJ1-2	TGTGCCAGCAGCTTGAGACAGGCTTATGGCTACACCTTC	CASSLRQAYGYTF
15	-	TRBV6-5	-	TRBJ2-7	TGTGCCAGCCTTCCTTTGACAGGCTCTCCCTACGAGCAGTACTTC	CASLPLTGSPYEQYF
13	-	TRBV5-1	few	TRBJ2-5	TGCGCCAGCAGCCTGGAACCTCAAGAGACCCAGTACTTC	CASSLEPQETQYF
15	-	TRBV7-9	few	TRBJ2-5	TGTGCCAGCAGCTTAGCGCGGGGGACAGAAGAGACCCAGTACTTC	CASSLARGTEETQYF
12	TRBD1	TRBV13	-	TRBJ2-7	TGTGCCAGCAGACGGACAGGGAGGGAGCAGTACTTC	CASRRTGREQYF
20	TRBD1	TRBV23-1	-	TRBJ2-5	TGCGCCAGCAGTCAATCGGGGGGACAGGGTTTCTCTCGCCATCAAGAGACCCAGTACTTC	CASSQSGGQGFSRHQETQYF
16	-	TRBV7-9	-	TRBJ1-2	TGTGCCAGCAGCGCAGATCTTAAGGAGGGGCCCTATGGCTACACCTTC	CASSADLKEGPYGYTF
15	TRBD1	TRBV18	-	TRBJ1-2	TGTGCCAGCTCACCTACAGGGGCGCCTAACTATGGCTACACCTTC	CASSPTGAPNYGYTF
12	TRBD1	TRBV7-8	once	TRBJ2-7	TGTGCCAGCCGTGGGACAGGGAATGAGCAGTACTTC	CASRGTGNEQYF
15	-	TRBV7-3	-	TRBJ2-2	TGTGCCAGCAGCTTAGCACAGGCGGGCACCGGGGAGCTGTTTTTT	CASSLAQAGTGELFF